Reported below is one T cell receptor beta chain. The repertoire was sequenced with immunoSEQ multiplex PCR; TCRdb's copy has only in-frame clones and lacks some. Of about 75,000 clones in the sample, around 97% are singletons; the top ten hold roughly 0.17%. These data are taken from a study of technical replicates of blood from a handful of donors. From germline, CDR1 is LGHNA and CDR2 YNFKEQ. The CDR3 is 16 residues long. J lost 4 bases, V lost 0 bases, and 7 bases had no gene match. The chain couples TRBV4-2 to TRBJ2-7, with TRBD2 matching 9 bases. This TCR came from a human donor in good health. The sample was T cells isolated from PBMCs. The DNA of the CDR3 is TGTGCCAGCAGCCAAGAGGTTTCGAGCGGGGGGTACGAGCAGTACTTC. Translating it yields CASSQEVSSGGYEQYF.